These 5 T cell receptor beta chains came from one sample sequenced in a study of cytomegalovirus exposure and HLA in healthy donors. Repertoires were generated with immunoSEQ multiplex PCR, while TCRdb's copy carries only in-frame clones and drops some. The sample contains about 200,000 clones, approximately 87% of which appear only once. The sequencing input was PBMCs. Source of these receptors: a woman under 30 in good health and CMV-seronegative.

V usage is TRBV4-2 and J usage is TRBJ2-2; TRBD1 might be the D (6 bases). This CDR3 is 15 amino acids long. The germline gives CDR1 LGHNA, CDR2 YNFKEQ. Trimming stripped 4 bases from V and 4 bases from J, with 13 bases between. The CDR3 sequence is CASSRTQGATGELFF. CDR3 in DNA: TGTGCCAGCAGCCGGACACAGGGTGCCACCGGGGAGCTGTTTTTT.

The chain is built from TRBV2 and TRBJ2-1; TRBD1 matches at 8 bases. The CDR3 covers 15 residues. The J segment lost 7 bases and the V segment lost 7 bases, leaving 12 bases of the junction unmatched. Germline lookup yields CDR1 SNHLY and CDR2 FYNNEI. The CDR3 coding sequence is TGTGCCAGCACCAGACAGGGGAGAGGTTTGAATGAGCAGTTCTTC. The encoded protein is CASTRQGRGLNEQFF.

V is TRBV5-1 and J is TRBJ2-5, with 8 bases aligning to TRBD1. Germline CDR1 and CDR2: SGHRS and YFSETQ. V shed 2 bases, J shed 1 base, and the junction held 4 bases outside the gene matches. This CDR3 has 15 residues. For the CDR3, the DNA is TGCGCCAGCAGCTTCAGGGGGCCGGGCCAAGAGACCCAGTACTTC. This gives the protein CASSFRGPGQETQYF.

This clone was detected only once. This chain links TRBV5-1 with TRBJ1-2, with 8 positions matching TRBD1. Looked up from germline, CDR1 is SGHRS and CDR2 is YFSETQ. J lost 4 bases, V lost 0 bases, and 2 bases had no gene match. The CDR3 has 14 residues. Written as DNA, the CDR3 is TGCGCCAGCAGCTTGGGCACAGGGGGCTATGGCTACACCTTC. This gives the protein CASSLGTGGYGYTF.

This rearrangement joins TRBV5-4 to TRBJ2-3, with 12 positions matching TRBD2. J gave up 5 bases and V 0 bases, and 1 base lay outside the gene matches. This CDR3 comprises 15 residues. Germline V gene sequence: CDR1 SGHNT, CDR2 YYREEE (reference sequence). CDR3 region: CASSLGLAGEDTQYF. The CDR3 coding sequence is TGTGCCAGCAGCTTGGGACTAGCGGGAGAAGATACGCAGTATTTT.